This entry describes one T cell receptor (beta chain). These data originate in a study of T cell changes during pregnancy in multiple sclerosis. The protocol was immunoSEQ multiplex PCR, while the TCRdb copy is restricted to in-frame clones and leaves out a portion. The repertoire includes 50,000 or so clones, about 93% of them detected once, and about 4% sits in the top ten. The CDR3 length is 15 residues. Looked up from germline, CDR1 is LGHNA and CDR2 is YSLEER. V lost 3 bases and J lost 6; bases outside the gene matches: 5. The sequence derives from a female donor with multiple sclerosis, enrolled in a pregnancy study. The V gene is TRBV4-3, the J gene TRBJ1-4; 9 bases fit TRBD1. Sequencing used CD8+ T cells from peripheral blood mononuclear cells, obtained after pregnancy. This CDR3 is CASSHGTGIHEKLFF. The DNA for the CDR3 is TGCGCCAGCAGCCACGGGACAGGGATTCATGAAAAACTGTTTTTT.